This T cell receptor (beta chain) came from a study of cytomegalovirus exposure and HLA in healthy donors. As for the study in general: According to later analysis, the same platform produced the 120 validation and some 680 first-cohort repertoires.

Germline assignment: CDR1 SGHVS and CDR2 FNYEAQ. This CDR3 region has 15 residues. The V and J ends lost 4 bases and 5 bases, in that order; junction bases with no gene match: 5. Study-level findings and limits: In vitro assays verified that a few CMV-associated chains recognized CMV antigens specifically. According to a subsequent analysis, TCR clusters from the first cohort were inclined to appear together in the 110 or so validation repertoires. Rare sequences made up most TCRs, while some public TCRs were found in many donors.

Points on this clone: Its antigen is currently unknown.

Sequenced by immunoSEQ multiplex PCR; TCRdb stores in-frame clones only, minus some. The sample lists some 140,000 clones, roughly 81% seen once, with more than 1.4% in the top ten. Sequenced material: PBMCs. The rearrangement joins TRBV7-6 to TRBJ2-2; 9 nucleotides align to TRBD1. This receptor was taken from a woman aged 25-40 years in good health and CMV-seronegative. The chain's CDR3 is CASSSGQGGTGELFF. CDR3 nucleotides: TGTGCCAGCAGCTCGGGACAGGGTGGGACCGGGGAGCTGTTTTTT.